Presented here are 17 T cell receptor beta chains from one specimen sequenced in a study of T cells after yellow fever vaccination. Each CDR3 protein gets one entry after TCRdb re-called the 5' RACE reads with MiXCR. The repertoire holds some 250,000 distinct CDR3 sequences, with approximately 3.8% as singletons. The material sequenced was PBMCs, taken 15 days after the yellow fever booster vaccination. These receptors all come from a young man who received the YFV17D yellow fever vaccine.

This clonotype has ten or more counts. The genes are TRBV7-2 and TRBJ1-2; D is possibly TRBD1 (5 bases). This CDR3 is built from 16 residues. Per the germline V gene, CDR1 is SGHTA and CDR2 is FQGNSA. V shed 1 base and J shed 4 bases, with 16 bases lying between them. CDR3 protein: CASSLEAFRAVYGYTF. The CDR3 DNA reads TGTGCCAGCAGCTTAGAGGCCTTCAGGGCCGTCTATGGCTACACCTTC.

The table lists this clonotype with many counts. The V and J genes are TRBV2 and TRBJ2-2; D call uncertain. Germline-derived CDR1 and CDR2 are SNHLY and FYNNEI. CDR3 size: 14 residues. V shed 8 bases and J shed 4 bases, with 14 bases lying between them. The CDR3 here is CASLAVLGTGELFF. The CDR3 bases are TGTGCCAGCCTGGCAGTCTTGGGCACCGGGGAGCTGTTTTTT.

This clonotype came up many times. The rearrangement uses TRBV5-1 and TRBJ2-2; TRBD2 aligns across 13 bases. V was pared by 4 bases and J by 4 bases, with 7 bases of the junction left unmatched. The CDR3 sequence is 17 residues long. From germline, CDR1 is SGHRS and CDR2 YFSETQ. CDR3 sequence reads: CASSAGLAGAGTGELFF. The CDR3 nucleotides read TGCGCCAGCAGCGCCGGACTAGCGGGGGCGGGCACCGGGGAGCTGTTTTTT.

The table lists this clonotype with many counts. V usage is TRBV11-1 and J usage is TRBJ2-1; perhaps D is TRBD1 or TRBD2 (6 bases each). The germline V gene encodes CDR1 SGHAT and CDR2 FQDESV (reference sequence). Between the trimmed V and J ends, which lost 4 bases and 5 bases, there was a span of 18 bases. There are 16 residues in the CDR3. The CDR3 spells CASSWKSRGAHNEQFF. The DNA of the CDR3 is TGTGCCAGCAGCTGGAAATCTAGGGGGGCCCACAATGAGCAGTTCTTC.

This clonotype was seen once. Given a much more abundant clone one base away, this may be a read error. The chain uses TRBV12-3 or TRBV12-4 and TRBJ2-5, with a weak D call TRBD2 (5 bases). This CDR3 has 11 residues. CDR3 in amino acids: CDSSSSETQYF. The CDR3 DNA sequence: TGTGACAGCAGTTCTAGCGAGACCCAGTACTTC.

This clonotype showed up many times. The chain joins TRBV6-2 or TRBV6-3 to TRBJ2-5; perhaps TRBD2 as D (6 bases). The CDR3 runs 14 residues. Germline V gene data show CDR1 as MNHEY and CDR2 as SVGEGT. Trimming took off 5 bases at V and 5 bases at J, with 15 bases between the two ends. CDR3 protein: CASSSLGRRETQYF. The DNA for the CDR3 is TGTGCCAGCAGTAGTCTAGGGAGGCGGGAGACCCAGTACTTC.

The sample holds many counts of this clonotype. The chain uses TRBV12-3 or TRBV12-4 and TRBJ2-7, with a tentative D call TRBD1 (5 bases). The length of the CDR3 is 15 residues. Trimming removed 6 bases from V and 3 bases from J, with 18 bases in between. The CDR3 loop reads CASSPGLWGVYEQYF. The CDR3, as DNA: TGTGCCAGCAGCCCCGGGTTGTGGGGCGTCTACGAGCAGTACTTC.

This clonotype occurred many times. The V gene is TRBV20-1, the J gene TRBJ2-3; unclear D gene. Germline CDR1 reads DFQATT; CDR2 reads SNEGSKA (reference sequence). Trimming took 0 bases from V and 0 from J, leaving 16 bases between them. There are 17 residues in the CDR3. CDR3 DNA: TGCAGTGCTAGAGATAAGCGTTTGGGTACTAGCACAGATACGCAGTATTTT. Encoded protein: CSARDKRLGTSTDTQYF.

This clonotype was seen at least ten times. The chain carries TRBV27 and TRBJ1-1; D not resolved. V dropped 6 bases and J dropped 0 bases, with 11 bases sitting between them. CDR1 and CDR2 (germline): MNHEY, SMNVEV (reference sequence). The CDR3 sequence is 14 residues long. The chain's CDR3 is CASSPSGLNTEAFF. The DNA for the CDR3 is TGTGCCAGCAGCCCCAGTGGACTGAACACTGAAGCTTTCTTT.

This clonotype has ten or more counts. The gene calls are TRBV5-4 and TRBJ2-5, with D possibly matching TRBD2 (6 bases). CDR1 is SGHNT, CDR2 YYREEE, per germline (reference sequence). Between the trimmed V and J ends, which lost 3 bases and 2 bases, there was a span of 11 bases. This CDR3 has 14 residues. In DNA, the CDR3 is TGTGCCAGCAGCTATATCGGGACTCAAGAGACCCAGTACTTC. Protein product: CASSYIGTQETQYF.

This clonotype appeared a few times. The chain joins TRBV19 to TRBJ1-1; the D is unclear. Germline V gene data show CDR1 as LNHDA and CDR2 as SQIVND (reference sequence). The CDR3 contains 13 residues. The ends were cut back, 3 bases at V and 0 bases at J, with 5 bases in the middle. CDR3 sequence (DNA): TGTGCCAGTAGTATCGCGGTGAACACTGAAGCTTTCTTT. Translation gives CASSIAVNTEAFF.

This clonotype was counted ten times or more. J is TRBJ2-3 and V is TRBV5-1; D gene ambiguous. This CDR3 spans 16 amino acids. CDR1 and CDR2 from the germline V gene are SGHRS and YFSETQ. V shed 0 bases and J shed 2 bases, with 13 bases lying between them. CDR3 DNA sequence: TGCGCCAGCAGCTTGGAAACGGCGGCCTCCACAGATACGCAGTATTTT. This encodes CASSLETAASTDTQYF.

This clonotype was recorded at least ten times. This chain links TRBV7-6 with TRBJ2-2, with 10 positions matching TRBD2. After removal of 5 bases from V and 2 bases from J, the junction contained 11 bases not matched to a gene. This CDR3 region has 18 residues. The germline gives CDR1 SGHVS, CDR2 FNYEAQ. The CDR3 nucleotides read TGTGCCAGCAGCCGACGCAGGATAGCGGGGGGCAACACCGGGGAGCTGTTTTTT. Its translation: CASSRRRIAGGNTGELFF.

This clonotype was observed many times. The chain couples TRBV10-3 to TRBJ2-3, with TRBD1 matching 7 bases. The ends lost 6 bases at V and 4 bases at J; junction bases unmatched: 7. Germline V gene data show CDR1 as ENHRY and CDR2 as SYGVKD. This CDR3 contains 14 residues. This CDR3 reads CAIRPGQWADTQYF. The CDR3 DNA reads as TGTGCCATCAGGCCGGGACAGTGGGCAGATACGCAGTATTTT.

V and J are TRBV24-1 and TRBJ2-2; a weak D match, TRBD1 (5 bases). CDR1 KGHDR and CDR2 SFDVKD come from the germline V gene. V gave up 4 bases and J gave up 2 bases, with 13 bases separating them. The CDR3 sequence is 16 residues long. CDR3 in DNA: TGTGCCACCAGTGACCCCACCCAGGGAAACACCGGGGAGCTGTTTTTT. Translation: CATSDPTQGNTGELFF.

This clonotype was seen many times. The chain recombines TRBV7-6 with TRBJ1-6; D uncertain. V lost 5 bases and J 6 bases, leaving 14 bases between the germline ends. This CDR3 region has 15 residues. CDR1 is SGHVS, CDR2 FNYEAQ, per germline. The chain's CDR3 is CASSTNRRINSPLHF. CDR3 nucleotides: TGTGCCAGCAGCACTAATCGTAGGATTAATTCACCCCTCCACTTT.

This clonotype was recorded many times. The chain carries TRBV5-4 and TRBJ1-2; weak D call: TRBD1 (5 bases). Germline assignment: CDR1 SGHNT and CDR2 YYREEE (reference sequence). The CDR3 sequence is 13 residues long. V lost 5 bases, J lost 5 bases, and 13 bases lay in between. CDR3 in DNA: TGTGCCAGCAGGTCCGGGACGGAGTATGGCTACACCTTC. It is translated as CASRSGTEYGYTF.